One sample yielded the 2 T cell receptor beta chains listed below, sequenced in a study of T cells after yellow fever vaccination. From the 5' RACE reads, TCRdb called clonotypes with MiXCR, one entry per CDR3 protein. The profile covers a few hundred thousand distinct CDR3 sequences, with about 17% appearing a single time and approximately 15% taken by the ten largest. The sequencing here drew on PBMCs, taken 5 days after the first yellow fever vaccination. The receptors come from a man aged 18 to 29 who received the YFV17D yellow fever vaccine.

This clonotype was seen more than once but under ten times. The CDR3 DNA is TGTGCCAGCAGTCTGGTGGGACAGGGGGCGCGAGGGGCCAACGTCCTGACTTTC. This sequence encodes CASSLVGQGARGANVLTF. V gene TRBV27 combines with J gene TRBJ2-6, with 12 nucleotides matching TRBD1. The J segment lost 4 bases and the V segment lost 5 bases, leaving 9 bases of the junction unmatched. CDR3 length equals 18 residues. Germline V gene sequence: CDR1 MNHEY, CDR2 SMNVEV (reference sequence).

A note on this clonotype: Germline is not matched at one junction end, which may reflect a read error. The rearrangement links TRBV9 to TRBJ2-1; 10 bases match TRBD2. CDR1 is SGDLS and CDR2 is YYNGEE in the germline V gene. This CDR3 spans 15 amino acids. CDR3 sequence (DNA): TGTGACAGCAGCACCGGGACTAGCGTATACAATGAGCAGTTCTTC. Its translation: CDSSTGTSVYNEQFF.